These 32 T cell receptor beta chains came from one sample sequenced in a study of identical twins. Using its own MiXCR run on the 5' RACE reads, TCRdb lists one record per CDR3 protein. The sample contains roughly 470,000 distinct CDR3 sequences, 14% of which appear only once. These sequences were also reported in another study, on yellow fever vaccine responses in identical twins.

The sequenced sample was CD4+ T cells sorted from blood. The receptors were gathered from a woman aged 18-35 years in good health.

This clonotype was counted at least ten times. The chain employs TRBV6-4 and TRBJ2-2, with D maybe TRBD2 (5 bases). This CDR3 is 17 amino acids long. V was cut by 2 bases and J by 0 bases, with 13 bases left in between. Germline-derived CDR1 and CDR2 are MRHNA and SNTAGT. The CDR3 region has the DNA TGTGCCAGCAGTGACCTCCCCGGAGGAACGAACACCGGGGAGCTGTTTTTT. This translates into CASSDLPGGTNTGELFF.

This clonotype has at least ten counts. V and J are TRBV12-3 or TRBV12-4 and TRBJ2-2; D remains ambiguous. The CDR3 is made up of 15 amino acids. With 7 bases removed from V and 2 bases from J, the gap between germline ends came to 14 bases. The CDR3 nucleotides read TGTGCCAGCACTAGTCTTAGAATAAACACCGGGGAGCTGTTTTTT. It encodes CASTSLRINTGELFF.

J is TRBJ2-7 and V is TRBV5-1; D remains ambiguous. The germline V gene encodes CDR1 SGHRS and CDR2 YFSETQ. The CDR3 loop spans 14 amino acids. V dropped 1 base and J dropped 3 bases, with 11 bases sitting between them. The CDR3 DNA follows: TGCGCCAGCAGCTTGCGTGGGATTAACTACGAGCAGTACTTC. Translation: CASSLRGINYEQYF.

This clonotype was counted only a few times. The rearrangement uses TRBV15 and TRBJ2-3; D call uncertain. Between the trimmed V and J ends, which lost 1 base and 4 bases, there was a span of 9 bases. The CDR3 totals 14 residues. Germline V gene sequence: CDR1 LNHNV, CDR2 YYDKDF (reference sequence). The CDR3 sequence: CATSRVPPPDTQYF. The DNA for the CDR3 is TGTGCCACCAGCAGAGTTCCGCCCCCAGATACGCAGTATTTT.

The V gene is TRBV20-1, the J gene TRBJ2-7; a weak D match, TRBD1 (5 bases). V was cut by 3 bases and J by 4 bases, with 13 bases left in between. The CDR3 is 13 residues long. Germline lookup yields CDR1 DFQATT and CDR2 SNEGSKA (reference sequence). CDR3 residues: CSASQNQGYEQYF. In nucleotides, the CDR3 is TGCAGTGCTAGTCAAAACCAGGGTTACGAGCAGTACTTC.

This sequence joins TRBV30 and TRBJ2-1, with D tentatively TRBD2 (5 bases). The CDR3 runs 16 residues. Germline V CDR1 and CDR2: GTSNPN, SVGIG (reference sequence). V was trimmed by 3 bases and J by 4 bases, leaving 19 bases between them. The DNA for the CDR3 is TGTGCCTGGAGCGGGGTGAGAGGGATTTCGTACAATGAGCAGTTCTTC. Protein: CAWSGVRGISYNEQFF.

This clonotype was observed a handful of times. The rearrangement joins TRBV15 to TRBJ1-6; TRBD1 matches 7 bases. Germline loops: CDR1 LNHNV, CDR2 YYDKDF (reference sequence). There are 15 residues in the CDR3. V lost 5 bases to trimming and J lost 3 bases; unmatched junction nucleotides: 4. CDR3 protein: CATSGGQSYNSPLHF. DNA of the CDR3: TGTGCCACCAGCGGGGGACAGAGCTATAATTCACCCCTCCACTTT.

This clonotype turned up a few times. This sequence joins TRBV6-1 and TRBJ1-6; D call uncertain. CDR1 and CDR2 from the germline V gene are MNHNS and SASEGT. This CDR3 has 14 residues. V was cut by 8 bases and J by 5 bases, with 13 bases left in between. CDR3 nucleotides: TGTGCCAGCTCCCCGGGCCCCGATAATTCACCCCTCCACTTT. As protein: CASSPGPDNSPLHF.

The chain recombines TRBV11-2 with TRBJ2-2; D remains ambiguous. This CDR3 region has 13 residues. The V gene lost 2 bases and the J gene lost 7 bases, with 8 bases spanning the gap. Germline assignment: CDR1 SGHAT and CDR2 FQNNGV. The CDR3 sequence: CASSLQSVGELFF. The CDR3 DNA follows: TGTGCCAGCAGCTTACAAAGTGTCGGGGAGCTGTTTTTT.

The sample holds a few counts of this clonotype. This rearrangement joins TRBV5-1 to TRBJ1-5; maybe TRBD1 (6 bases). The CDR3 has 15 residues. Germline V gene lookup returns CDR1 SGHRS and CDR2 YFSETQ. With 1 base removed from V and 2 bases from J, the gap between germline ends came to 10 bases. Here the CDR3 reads CASSLTGIGNQPQHF. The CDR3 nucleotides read TGCGCCAGCAGCTTGACAGGGATCGGCAATCAGCCCCAGCATTTT.

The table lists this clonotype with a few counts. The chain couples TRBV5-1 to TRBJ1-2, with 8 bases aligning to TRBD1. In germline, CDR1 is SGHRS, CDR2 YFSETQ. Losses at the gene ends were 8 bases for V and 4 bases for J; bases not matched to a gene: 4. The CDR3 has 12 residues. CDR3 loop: CASGQGGYGYTF. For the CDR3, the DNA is TGCGCCAGTGGACAGGGCGGCTATGGCTACACCTTC.

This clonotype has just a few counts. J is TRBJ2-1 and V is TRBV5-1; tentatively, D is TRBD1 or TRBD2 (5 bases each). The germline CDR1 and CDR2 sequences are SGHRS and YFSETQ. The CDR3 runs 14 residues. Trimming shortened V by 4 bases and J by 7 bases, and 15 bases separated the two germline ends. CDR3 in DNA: TGCGCCAGCAGCAGAACCACGGGACCTAATGAGCAGTTCTTC. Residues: CASSRTTGPNEQFF.

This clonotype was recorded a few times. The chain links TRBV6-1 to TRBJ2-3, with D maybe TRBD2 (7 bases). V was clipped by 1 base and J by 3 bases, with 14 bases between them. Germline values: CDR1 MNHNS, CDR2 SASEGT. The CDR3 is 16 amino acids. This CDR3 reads CASSEDWGGATDTQYF. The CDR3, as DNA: TGTGCCAGCAGTGAAGACTGGGGGGGGGCAACAGATACGCAGTATTTT.

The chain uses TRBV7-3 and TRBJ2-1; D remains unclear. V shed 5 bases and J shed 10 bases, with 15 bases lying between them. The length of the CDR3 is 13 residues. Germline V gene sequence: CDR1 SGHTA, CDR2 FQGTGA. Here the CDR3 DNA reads TGTGCCAGCAGCCAATCGGCGGCTAGGGAGCAGTTCTTC. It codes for CASSQSAAREQFF. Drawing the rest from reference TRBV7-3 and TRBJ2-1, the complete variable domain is GAGVSQTPSNKVTEKGKYVELRCDPISGHTALYWYRQSLGQGPEFLIYFQGTGAADDSGLPNDRFFAVRPEGSVSTLKIQRTERGDSAVYLCASSQSAAREQFFGPGTRLTVL.

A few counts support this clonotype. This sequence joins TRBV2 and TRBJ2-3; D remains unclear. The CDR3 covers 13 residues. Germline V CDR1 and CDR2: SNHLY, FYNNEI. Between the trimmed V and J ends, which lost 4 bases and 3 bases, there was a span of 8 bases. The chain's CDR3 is CASSGIGTDTQYF. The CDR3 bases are TGTGCCAGCAGTGGGATTGGAACAGATACGCAGTATTTT.

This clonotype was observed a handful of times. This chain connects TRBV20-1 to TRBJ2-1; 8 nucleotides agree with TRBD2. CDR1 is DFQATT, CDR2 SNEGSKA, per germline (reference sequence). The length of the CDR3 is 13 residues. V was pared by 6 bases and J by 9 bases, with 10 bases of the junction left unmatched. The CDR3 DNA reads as TGCAGTGCGAAAAGGACTAGCTCAAGTGAGCAGTTCTTC. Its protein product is CSAKRTSSSEQFF.

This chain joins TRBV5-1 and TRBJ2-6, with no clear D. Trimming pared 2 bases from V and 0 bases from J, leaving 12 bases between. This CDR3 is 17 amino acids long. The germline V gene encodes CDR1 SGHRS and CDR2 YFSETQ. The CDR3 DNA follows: TGCGCCAGCAGCTTTTGGGCCCAGGACTCTGGGGCCAACGTCCTGACTTTC. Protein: CASSFWAQDSGANVLTF.

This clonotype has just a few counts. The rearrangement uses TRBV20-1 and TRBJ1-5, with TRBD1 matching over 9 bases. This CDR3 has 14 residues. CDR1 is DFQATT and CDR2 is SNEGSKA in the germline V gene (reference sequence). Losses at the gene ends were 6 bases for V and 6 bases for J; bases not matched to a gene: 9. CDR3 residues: CSASGQGFVQPQHF. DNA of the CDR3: TGCAGTGCCAGTGGACAGGGGTTTGTTCAGCCCCAGCATTTT.

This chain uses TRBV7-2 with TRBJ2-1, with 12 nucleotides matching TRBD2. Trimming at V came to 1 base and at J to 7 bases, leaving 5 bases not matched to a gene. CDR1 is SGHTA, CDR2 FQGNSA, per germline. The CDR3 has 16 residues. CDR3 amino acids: CASSLVLAGGPNEQFF. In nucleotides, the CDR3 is TGTGCCAGCAGCTTAGTCCTAGCGGGGGGGCCAAATGAGCAGTTCTTC.

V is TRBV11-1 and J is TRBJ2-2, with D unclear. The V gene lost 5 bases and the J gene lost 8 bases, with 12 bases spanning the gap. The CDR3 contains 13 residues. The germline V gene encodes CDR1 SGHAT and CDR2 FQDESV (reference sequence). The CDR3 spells CASSPDGPGELFF. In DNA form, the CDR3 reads TGTGCCAGCAGCCCCGACGGGCCTGGGGAGCTGTTTTTT.

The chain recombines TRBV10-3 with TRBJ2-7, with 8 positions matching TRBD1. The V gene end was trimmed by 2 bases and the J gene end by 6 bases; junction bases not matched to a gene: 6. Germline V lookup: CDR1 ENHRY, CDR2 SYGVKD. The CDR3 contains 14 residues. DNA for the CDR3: TGTGCCATCAGTGAGCGACAGGGGATAAGCGAGCAGTACTTC. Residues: CAISERQGISEQYF.

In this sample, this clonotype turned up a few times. CDR3 sequence (DNA): TGTGCCAGCAGCCAAGATCAGCGGGCCTTCAATGAGCAGTTCTTC. Protein sequence: CASSQDQRAFNEQFF. The chain carries TRBV4-2 and TRBJ2-1; D perhaps matches TRBD2 (6 bases). In germline, CDR1 is LGHNA, CDR2 YNFKEQ. The CDR3 totals 15 residues. Trimming left V 0 bases short and J 6 bases short, with 12 bases between.

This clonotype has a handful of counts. The CDR3 sequence: CASSGKRTSGGNEQFF. CDR3 DNA sequence: TGTGCCAGCAGTGGTAAAAGGACTAGCGGGGGCAATGAGCAGTTCTTC. J is TRBJ2-1 and V is TRBV27; 13 bases align to TRBD2. The CDR3 sequence is 16 residues long. With 5 bases clipped from V and 6 bases from J, the junction kept 7 bases outside the gene matches. The germline V gene encodes CDR1 MNHEY and CDR2 SMNVEV (reference sequence).

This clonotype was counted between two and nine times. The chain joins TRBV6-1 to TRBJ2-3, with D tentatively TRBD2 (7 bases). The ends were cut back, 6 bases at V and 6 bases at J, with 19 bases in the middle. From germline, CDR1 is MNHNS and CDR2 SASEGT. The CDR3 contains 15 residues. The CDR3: CASRTKGGGGDTQYF. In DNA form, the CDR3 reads TGTGCCAGCAGAACCAAGGGGGGGGGCGGGGATACGCAGTATTTT.

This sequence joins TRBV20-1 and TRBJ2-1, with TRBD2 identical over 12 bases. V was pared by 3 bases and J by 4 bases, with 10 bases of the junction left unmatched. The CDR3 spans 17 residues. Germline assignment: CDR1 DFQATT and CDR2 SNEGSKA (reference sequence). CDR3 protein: CSASSRLAGERYNEQFF. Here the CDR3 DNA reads TGCAGTGCTAGTAGTCGACTAGCGGGAGAGAGGTACAATGAGCAGTTCTTC.

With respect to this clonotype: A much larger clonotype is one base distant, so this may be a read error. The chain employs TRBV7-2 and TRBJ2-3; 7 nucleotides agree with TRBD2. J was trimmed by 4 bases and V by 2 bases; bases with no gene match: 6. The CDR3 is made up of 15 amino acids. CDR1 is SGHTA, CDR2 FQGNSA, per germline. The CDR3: CASSLKPSGADTQYF. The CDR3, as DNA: TGTGCCAGCAGCTTAAAGCCTAGCGGCGCAGATACGCAGTATTTT.

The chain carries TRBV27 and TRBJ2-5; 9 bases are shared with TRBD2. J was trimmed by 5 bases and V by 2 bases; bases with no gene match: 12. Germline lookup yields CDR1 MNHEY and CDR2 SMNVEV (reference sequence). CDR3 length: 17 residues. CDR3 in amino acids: CASSLIGGGARIETQYF. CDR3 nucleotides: TGTGCCAGCAGTTTAATCGGCGGGGGGGCCCGTATCGAGACCCAGTACTTC.

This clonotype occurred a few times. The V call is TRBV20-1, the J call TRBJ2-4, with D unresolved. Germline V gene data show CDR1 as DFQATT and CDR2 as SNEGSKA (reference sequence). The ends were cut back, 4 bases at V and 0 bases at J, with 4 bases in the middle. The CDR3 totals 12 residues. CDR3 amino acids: CSAKLAKNIQYF. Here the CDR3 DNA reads TGCAGTGCTAAATTAGCCAAAAACATTCAGTACTTC.

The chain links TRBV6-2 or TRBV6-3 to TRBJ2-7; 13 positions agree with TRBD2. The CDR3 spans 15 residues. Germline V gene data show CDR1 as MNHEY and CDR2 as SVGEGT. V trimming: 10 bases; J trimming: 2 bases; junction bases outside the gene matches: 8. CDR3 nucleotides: TGTGCCACCAGGACTAGCGGGGGTGTAACCTACGAGCAGTACTTC. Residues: CATRTSGGVTYEQYF.

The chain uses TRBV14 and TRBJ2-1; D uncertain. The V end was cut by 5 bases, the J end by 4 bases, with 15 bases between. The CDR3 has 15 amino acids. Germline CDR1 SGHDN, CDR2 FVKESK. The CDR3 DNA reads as TGTGCCAGCAGCAGCGCCCGTTTCTTATACAATGAGCAGTTCTTC. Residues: CASSSARFLYNEQFF.

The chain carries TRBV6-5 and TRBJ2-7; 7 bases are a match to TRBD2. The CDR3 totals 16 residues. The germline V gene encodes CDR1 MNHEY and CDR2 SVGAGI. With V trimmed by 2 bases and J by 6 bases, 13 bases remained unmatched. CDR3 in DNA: TGTGCCAGCAGTTACGAGTTCAGGACTAGATATTTCGAGCAGTACTTC. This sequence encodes CASSYEFRTRYFEQYF.

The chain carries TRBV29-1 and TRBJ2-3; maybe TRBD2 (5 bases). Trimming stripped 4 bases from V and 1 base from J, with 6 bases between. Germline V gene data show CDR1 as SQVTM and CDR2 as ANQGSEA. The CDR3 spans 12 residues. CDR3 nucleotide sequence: TGCAGCGTTGGAGCGGGCACAGATACGCAGTATTTT. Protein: CSVGAGTDTQYF.